Listed below are T cell receptor beta chains from one sample, sequenced in a study of blood T cells in healthy people across ages. TCRdb re-derived calls from the 5' RACE reads in MiXCR, one entry per CDR3 protein. The data contain 720,000 or so distinct CDR3 sequences, over 40% of them singletons. Sequences were obtained from blood. Receptor source: a man older than 75 in good health. The CDR3 runs from the conserved cysteine through the conserved F or W. A D gene is named only where the DNA matches it firmly. Rows may omit the clone size; those that give it use once, few, many or a size class.

cdr3_aa: CASSLGVPMGSPLHF
cdr3_nt: TGTGCCAGCAGTTTAGGTGTCCCTATGGGGTCACCCCTCCACTTT
d_call: NA
v_call: TRBV12-3/TRBV12-4
j_call: TRBJ1-6
clone_size: NA

cdr3_aa: CASRRGGGSSYEQYF
cdr3_nt: TGTGCCAGCAGACGGGGGGGTGGGAGTTCCTACGAGCAGTACTTC
d_call: TRBD2
v_call: TRBV6-5
j_call: TRBJ2-7
clone_size: NA

cdr3_aa: CASSYPGQGKDEQYF
cdr3_nt: TGTGCCAGCAGTTACCCGGGACAGGGTAAGGACGAGCAGTACTTC
d_call: TRBD1
v_call: TRBV6-2/TRBV6-3
j_call: TRBJ2-7
clone_size: NA

cdr3_aa: CASSSRNTFTDTQYF
cdr3_nt: TGTGCCAGCAGTTCTAGGAACACCTTCACAGATACGCAGTATTTT
d_call: NA
v_call: TRBV27
j_call: TRBJ2-3
clone_size: NA

cdr3_aa: CSAGDRVNQPQHF
cdr3_nt: TGCAGCGCTGGTGACAGAGTTAATCAGCCCCAGCATTTT
d_call: NA
v_call: TRBV29-1
j_call: TRBJ1-5
clone_size: few

cdr3_aa: CASSQDPVGPTDTQYF
cdr3_nt: TGTGCCAGCAGCCAAGACCCGGTCGGACCCACAGATACGCAGTATTTT
d_call: NA
v_call: TRBV3-1
j_call: TRBJ2-3
clone_size: NA

cdr3_aa: CASSYIRGGGNYNEQFF
cdr3_nt: TGTGCCAGCAGTTACATCCGGGGCGGGGGAAACTACAATGAGCAGTTCTTC
d_call: TRBD2
v_call: TRBV6-2/TRBV6-3
j_call: TRBJ2-1
clone_size: NA

cdr3_aa: CASSLLSGIFSYEQYF
cdr3_nt: TGTGCCAGCAGCTTACTTTCAGGGATTTTCAGTTACGAGCAGTACTTC
d_call: NA
v_call: TRBV7-6
j_call: TRBJ2-7
clone_size: few

cdr3_aa: CASSPLGQPNPEGYTF
cdr3_nt: TGTGCCAGCAGCCCCCTGGGGCAGCCCAATCCAGAGGGCTACACCTTC
d_call: NA
v_call: TRBV7-2
j_call: TRBJ1-2
clone_size: NA

cdr3_aa: CASASGETQYF
cdr3_nt: TGTGCCAGCGCCTCGGGAGAGACCCAGTACTTC
d_call: NA
v_call: TRBV14
j_call: TRBJ2-5
clone_size: NA

cdr3_aa: CASSLSQSNTEAFF
cdr3_nt: TGCGCCAGCAGCTTATCACAGTCGAACACTGAAGCTTTCTTT
d_call: NA
v_call: TRBV5-1
j_call: TRBJ1-1
clone_size: NA

cdr3_aa: CATSPASGVNEQYF
cdr3_nt: TGCGCCACCTCCCCGGCTAGCGGGGTCAATGAGCAGTACTTC
d_call: TRBD2
v_call: TRBV5-1
j_call: TRBJ2-5
clone_size: NA

cdr3_aa: CASSLEGQGVRSTDTQYF
cdr3_nt: TGTGCCAGCAGCTTGGAGGGACAGGGGGTAAGAAGCACAGATACGCAGTATTTT
d_call: TRBD1
v_call: TRBV5-5
j_call: TRBJ2-3
clone_size: few

cdr3_aa: CASSRLGTGNTEAFF
cdr3_nt: TGTGCCAGCAGCCGGTTGGGGACAGGGAACACTGAAGCTTTCTTT
d_call: TRBD1
v_call: TRBV7-2
j_call: TRBJ1-1
clone_size: NA

cdr3_aa: CATSGTRDRAYEQYF
cdr3_nt: TGTGCCACCAGCGGAACCCGGGACAGAGCCTACGAGCAGTACTTC
d_call: TRBD1
v_call: TRBV15
j_call: TRBJ2-7
clone_size: few

cdr3_aa: CASSVAPGSTSYEQYF
cdr3_nt: TGTGCCAGCAGCGTCGCCCCCGGGTCCACATCCTACGAGCAGTACTTC
d_call: NA
v_call: TRBV9
j_call: TRBJ2-7
clone_size: NA

cdr3_aa: CTSSETGAGETQYF
cdr3_nt: TGTACCAGCAGTGAAACGGGGGCGGGGGAGACCCAGTACTTC
d_call: NA
v_call: TRBV2
j_call: TRBJ2-5
clone_size: NA

cdr3_aa: CASSYPLDEQYF
cdr3_nt: TGTGCCAGCAGTTACCCCTTGGACGAGCAGTACTTC
d_call: NA
v_call: TRBV6-6
j_call: TRBJ2-7
clone_size: few

cdr3_aa: CSAPPALAGSYEQYF
cdr3_nt: TGCAGTGCCCCACCCGCACTAGCGGGCTCCTACGAGCAGTACTTC
d_call: TRBD2
v_call: TRBV20-1
j_call: TRBJ2-7
clone_size: few

cdr3_aa: CSARTAAYGYTF
cdr3_nt: TGCAGTGCCAGGACCGCTGCCTATGGCTACACCTTC
d_call: NA
v_call: TRBV20-1
j_call: TRBJ1-2
clone_size: few

cdr3_aa: CASSSTGVGEQFF
cdr3_nt: TGTGCCAGCAGCTCCACAGGGGTGGGTGAGCAGTTCTTC
d_call: TRBD1
v_call: TRBV7-9
j_call: TRBJ2-1
clone_size: few

cdr3_aa: CASSYSRQGGLDSLEHF
cdr3_nt: TGTGCCAGCAGTTACTCCCGGCAGGGGGGATTGGATAGTTTGGAGCATTTT
d_call: TRBD1
v_call: TRBV6-2/TRBV6-3
j_call: TRBJ1-5
clone_size: NA

cdr3_aa: CASSYGGLYGYTF
cdr3_nt: TGTGCCAGCAGTTACGGGGGGCTTTACGGCTACACCTTC
d_call: NA
v_call: TRBV6-2/TRBV6-3
j_call: TRBJ1-2
clone_size: few

cdr3_aa: CSAKRGSSTDTQYF
cdr3_nt: TGCAGTGCTAAGCGGGGTTCTAGCACAGATACGCAGTATTTT
d_call: TRBD2
v_call: TRBV20-1
j_call: TRBJ2-3
clone_size: few

cdr3_aa: CATGSRGAGANVLTF
cdr3_nt: TGTGCCACAGGAAGCCGGGGGGCTGGGGCCAACGTCCTGACTTTC
d_call: TRBD2
v_call: TRBV27
j_call: TRBJ2-6
clone_size: NA

cdr3_aa: CASSLVLSTDTQYF
cdr3_nt: TGTGCCAGCAGCTTAGTCTTGAGCACAGATACGCAGTATTTT
d_call: NA
v_call: TRBV7-2
j_call: TRBJ2-3
clone_size: NA

cdr3_aa: CASSSGQLQNEKLFF
cdr3_nt: TGTGCCAGCAGCTCCGGACAGCTCCAAAATGAAAAACTGTTTTTT
d_call: NA
v_call: TRBV7-2
j_call: TRBJ1-4
clone_size: NA

cdr3_aa: CSASYRTGEADTQYF
cdr3_nt: TGCAGTGCTAGTTATAGGACAGGGGAGGCAGATACGCAGTATTTT
d_call: TRBD1
v_call: TRBV20-1
j_call: TRBJ2-3
clone_size: NA

cdr3_aa: CASSQTQIQSRNEQFF
cdr3_nt: TGTGCCAGCTCGCAAACCCAAATACAGAGCCGGAATGAGCAGTTCTTC
d_call: NA
v_call: TRBV18
j_call: TRBJ2-1
clone_size: NA

cdr3_aa: CASSHSSGRSTDTQYF
cdr3_nt: TGTGCCAGCAGCCATTCTAGCGGGAGGAGTACAGATACGCAGTATTTT
d_call: TRBD2
v_call: TRBV4-2
j_call: TRBJ2-3
clone_size: NA

cdr3_aa: CASSLLSGEGTEAFF
cdr3_nt: TGCGCCAGCAGCCTCCTATCAGGGGAGGGCACTGAAGCTTTCTTT
d_call: NA
v_call: TRBV5-1
j_call: TRBJ1-1
clone_size: NA

cdr3_aa: CSASDSGTAGGPRYEQYF
cdr3_nt: TGCAGTGCTAGCGACTCCGGAACAGCGGGAGGGCCGCGATACGAGCAGTACTTC
d_call: TRBD2
v_call: TRBV20-1
j_call: TRBJ2-7
clone_size: many

cdr3_aa: CSARSQGQTLGEQYF
cdr3_nt: TGCAGTGCTAGAAGCCAGGGACAGACACTCGGTGAGCAGTACTTC
d_call: TRBD1
v_call: TRBV20-1
j_call: TRBJ2-5
clone_size: few

cdr3_aa: CASSQDEAAFTDTQYF
cdr3_nt: TGCGCCAGCAGCCAAGATGAGGCGGCTTTCACAGATACGCAGTATTTT
d_call: NA
v_call: TRBV4-1
j_call: TRBJ2-3
clone_size: NA